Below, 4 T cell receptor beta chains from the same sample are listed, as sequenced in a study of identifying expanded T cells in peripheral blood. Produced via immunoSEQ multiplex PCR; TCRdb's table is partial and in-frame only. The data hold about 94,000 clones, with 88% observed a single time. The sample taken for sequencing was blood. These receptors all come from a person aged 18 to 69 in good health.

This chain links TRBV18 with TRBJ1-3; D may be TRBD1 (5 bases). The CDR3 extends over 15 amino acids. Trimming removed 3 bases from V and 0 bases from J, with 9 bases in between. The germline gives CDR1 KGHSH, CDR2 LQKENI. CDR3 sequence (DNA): TGTGCCAGCTCACCGGGGCAGAGCTCTGGAAACACCATATATTTT. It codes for CASSPGQSSGNTIYF.

In nucleotides, the CDR3 is TGTGCCAGTAGTATGGGAGGGAACACTGAAGCTTTCTTT. Translated: CASSMGGNTEAFF. The rearrangement links TRBV19 to TRBJ1-1; no reliable D call. Germline CDR1 LNHDA, CDR2 SQIVND (reference sequence). Trimming removed 3 bases from V and 1 base from J, with 6 bases in between. This CDR3 spans 13 amino acids.

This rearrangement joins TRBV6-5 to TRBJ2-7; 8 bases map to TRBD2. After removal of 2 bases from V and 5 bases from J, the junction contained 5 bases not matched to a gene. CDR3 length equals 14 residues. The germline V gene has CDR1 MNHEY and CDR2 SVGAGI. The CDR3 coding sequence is TGTGCCAGCAGTTACGCCGGGACTAGAAACGAGCAGTACTTC. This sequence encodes CASSYAGTRNEQYF.

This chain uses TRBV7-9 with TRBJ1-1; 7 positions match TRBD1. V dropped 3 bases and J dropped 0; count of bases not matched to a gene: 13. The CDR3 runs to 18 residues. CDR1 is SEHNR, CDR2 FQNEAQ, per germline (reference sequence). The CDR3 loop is CASSLRTGRKTLNTEAFF. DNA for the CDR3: TGTGCCAGCAGCTTGCGGACAGGCAGAAAAACTTTGAACACTGAAGCTTTCTTT.